This T cell receptor beta chain came from a study of blood T cell repertoires in COVID-19. Study-level information: Spain, Italy and the United States supplied samples that represented acute and convalescent COVID-19.

Trimming cost V 5 bases and J 4 bases, with 18 bases left between them. This CDR3 contains 16 residues. CDR1 is LNHDA and CDR2 is SQIVND in the germline V gene (reference sequence). Per the original methods: Researchers report that nucleated cell counts were estimated from reference gene primer amplification. The table came from immunoSEQ multiplex PCR; TCRdb's copy has only in-frame clones and leaves some out. V, J and clone size are those of that table, while D and trimming were read from the DNA. In the table there are about 190,000 clones, around 80% of which are singletons. Material for sequencing was peripheral blood. This receptor was identified in a man over 45 with active or convalescent COVID-19. The V gene is TRBV19, the J gene TRBJ2-1; D might be TRBD2 (6 bases). The CDR3 is CASSPSGTGSYNEQFF. The CDR3 nucleotides read TGTGCCAGTAGTCCCTCCGGGACTGGGTCTTACAATGAGCAGTTCTTC.